This TCR beta chain was identified in a study of blood T cell repertoires in COVID-19. Across the whole study: Samples taken during acute and convalescent COVID-19 were collected in the United States, Italy and Spain. In each case, the material was cDNA or gDNA derived from T cells, B-cell-depleted T cells, or PBMCs.

Enrollees, about 18 to 89 years old, lived in 24 US areas. Grouping used clinical history reported by participants in a survey and questionnaire. The CDR3 is 17 residues long. Trimming at V came to 8 bases and at J to 0 bases, leaving 12 bases not matched to a gene. The germline gives CDR1 LNHDA, CDR2 SQIVND (reference sequence). Produced via immunoSEQ multiplex PCR; TCRdb's table is partial and in-frame only. The table includes about 370,000 clones, roughly 86% detected once. This clonotype was obtained from a woman aged 30 to 39 who had recovered from COVID-19. Sequencing was carried out using PBMCs or T cells enriched from blood (not recorded which). J is TRBJ1-5 and V is TRBV19, with 8 bases matching TRBD1. The CDR3 reads CASAPRTGTISNQPQHF. DNA for the CDR3: TGTGCCAGTGCCCCCCGGACAGGGACGATTAGCAATCAGCCCCAGCATTTT.